This T cell receptor beta chain was obtained from a study of T cell responses to AZD1222 COVID-19 vaccine. Study-wide points: In a largely white British group with more females than males, clonal diversity was possibly underestimated.

Remarks on this clone: Its antigen remains unknown.

Sequencing was performed with immunoSEQ multiplex PCR; in TCRdb, only in-frame clones are kept and a portion is missing. The profile shows roughly 72,000 clones, around 89% of them singletons. The source material was peripheral blood, sampled 28 days after the second dose of the MenACWY control vaccine. The TCR sequence derives from an adult who received the MenACWY meningococcal vaccine as a control.

Written as DNA, the CDR3 is TGTGCCAGTAGTATCAGTGGCATCAGTGAAGCTTTCTTT. Its protein is CASSISGISEAFF. The J gene is TRBJ1-1, the V gene TRBV19; D is unresolved. The CDR3 consists of 13 residues. Germline V CDR1 and CDR2: LNHDA, SQIVND (reference sequence). Trimming stripped 3 bases from V and 7 bases from J, with 12 bases between.